Listed here is a single TCR beta chain. This clone was detected only a few times. Its binding antigen is unknown. Per-base qualities were not stored, and no clone one base away is much larger. CDR1 and CDR2, looked up from the germline V gene, are SGHDT and YYEEEE. Taken from cysteine to phenylalanine, the CDR3 has 16 residues. CDR3 DNA only is kept here, 48 bases in frame from base 1. V ends up 5 bases short and J 6 bases short, with an unmatched junction base count of 12. Each collaborating institution followed its own protocols to collect whole blood in K2EDTA tubes. For TCRbeta analysis, collaborator samples were shipped as frozen whole blood, as isolated PBMCs, or as DNA extracted from either sample type. These data originate in a study of blood T cell repertoires in COVID-19 (dated by TCRdb to between 2020 and 2021). Background on the whole study: Samples from collaborators originated in the United States, Italy and Spain and spanned both the acute and convalescent phases of COVID-19. The prospective study material was composed of cDNA or gDNA derived from T cells, B-cell-depleted T cells, or PBMCs. Deeply sampled blood TCRbeta repertoires from subjects exposed to, actively infected with, or recovered from COVID-19 were included in the dataset. The repertoires were released in a freely available public database meant as a resource for research on the immune response to SARS-CoV-2. The samples were drawn from two sources: the first 160 participants of the ongoing ImmuneRACE study, and 1,000 to 1,500 subjects contributed by 6 global collaborators. The sample metadata nearly always contained a de-identified subject ID, COVID-19 status, age in years and sex. Where available, HLA class I and class II types were taken from metadata supplied by the sample provider and were not determined by assay-based typing. Broad study findings and their caveats: Clinical and demographic metadata were provided uncurated, with the amount varying by source and participant.

TCRbeta CDR3 regions were amplified from genomic DNA using the immunoSEQ Assay, a bias-controlled multiplex PCR. The published analysis was carried out like this. The number of nucleated cells in each sample was estimated by amplification of reference gene primers within the assay. To quantify the absolute abundance of each unique TCRbeta CDR3 rearrangement, sequence reads were collapsed and filtered. For each sample, productive Simpson clonality was calculated by taking the square root of Simpson's diversity index across productive rearrangements. TCRdb stores this immuneACCESS table with in-frame sequences only. Part of the clones is absent; in the studies checked, under half of the shortfall reflects unresolved V genes, and no reason is known for the rest. V, J and clone size reflect that table, while D and trimming were determined from the DNA. The sample profile shows roughly 230,000 clones; approximately 81% of them were found once. The ten largest make up 7.9% of the sample.

Rearrangement joined TRBV5-6 to TRBJ2-2; 8 middle bases align to TRBD1. The clonotype comes from an elderly woman with acute or convalescent COVID-19. Sequenced: peripheral blood. The DNA sequence reads TGTGCCAGCAGGATAGGACAGGGATTACGGGCCGGGGAGCTGTTTTTT. Its protein product is CASRIGQGLRAGELFF.